This TCR beta chain is drawn from a study of cytomegalovirus exposure and HLA in healthy donors. Broader study findings: Rates of TCR association differed by HLA locus in a later analysis, with DRB1 highest and HLA-C lowest. Accurate predictions that matched the HLA-A and HLA-B alleles of most subjects were reportedly made from TCR beta sequences. Roughly even sequencing depth across donors was the assumption behind the presence/absence analyses.

CDR1 is LNHDA, CDR2 SQIVND, per germline (reference sequence). The CDR3 extends over 14 amino acids. The V gene lost 9 bases and the J gene lost 7 bases, with 18 bases spanning the gap. Worth noting for this clone: The antigen is undetermined.

The PCR employed 60 Vbeta primers together with 13 Jbeta primers. The protocol was immunoSEQ multiplex PCR, while the TCRdb copy is restricted to in-frame clones and leaves out a portion. The data hold roughly 67,000 clones, with 80% to 90% observed a single time. The sequencing input was PBMCs. This chain connects TRBV19 to TRBJ1-4; D possibly corresponds to TRBD1 (5 bases). The sequence was collected from a woman in her twenties or thirties in good health and CMV-seronegative. CDR3 sequence reads: CASRGGTTAEKLFF. In DNA form, the CDR3 reads TGTGCCAGCCGGGGAGGGACGACCGCTGAAAAACTGTTTTTT. Together with reference TRBV19 and TRBJ1-4, the CDR3 gives the full variable domain: DGGITQSPKYLFRKEGQNVTLSCEQNLNHDAMYWYRQDPGQGLRLIYYSQIVNDFQKGDIAEGYSVSREKKESFPLTVTSAQKNPTAFYLCASRGGTTAEKLFFGSGTQLSVL.